These 2 T cell receptor beta chains came from one sample sequenced in a study of blood T cells in healthy people across ages. Combining a sample-barcoded 5' primer with a J-beta primer mix, a second PCR ran for roughly 6 to 11 cycles. Each CDR3 protein gets one entry after TCRdb re-called the 5' RACE reads with MiXCR. The sample carries some 710,000 distinct CDR3 sequences, about 20% recorded once. Sequencing used blood. Receptors originate from a man aged 65 to 79 in good health.

This clonotype was seen more than once but under ten times. The V and J genes are TRBV12-3 or TRBV12-4 and TRBJ2-3; D might be TRBD1 (6 bases). CDR3 length: 17 amino acids. Trimming removed 6 bases at V and 2 bases at J, with 21 bases between. CDR3 DNA sequence: TGTGCCAGCAGCCTACCCTGGGGGCAGGGTGTCACAGATACGCAGTATTTT. Amino acid sequence: CASSLPWGQGVTDTQYF.

This clonotype was counted only a few times. Here the CDR3 reads CASSFWASGGAKNYEQYF. The CDR3 DNA follows: TGTGCCAGCAGTTTTTGGGCTAGCGGGGGTGCCAAAAACTACGAGCAGTACTTC. The chain joins TRBV27 to TRBJ2-7, with 10 positions matching TRBD2. J gave up 3 bases and V 3 bases, and 14 bases lay outside the gene matches. Germline CDR1 and CDR2: MNHEY and SMNVEV (reference sequence). The CDR3 extends over 18 amino acids.